The 27 T cell receptor beta chains reported below all come from one sample, sequenced in a study of beta chain features in type 1 diabetes. The study, taken as a whole, reports: Within each of all four CD4+ subsets, Type 1 diabetes patients had TCRB CDR3s that were moderately but significantly shorter.

cDNA synthesis used the whole RNA isolate, giving expressed TCRB sequences. Sequenced by immunoSEQ multiplex PCR; TCRdb stores in-frame clones only, minus some. Among 150,000 to 180,000 clones, 10% were seen once, and the ten largest hold approximately 0.5%. These receptors are not linked to any known antigen. The sample taken for sequencing was central memory CD4+ T cells from blood. These receptor sequences come from a man younger than 45 with type 1 diabetes.

This clone was found a few times. The CDR3 DNA reads TGTGCCAGCAGCTTAGAGGGCGGCGGGAGGGCCCTCTTCTACGAGCAGTACTTC. This gives the protein CASSLEGGGRALFYEQYF. V is TRBV11-2 and J is TRBJ2-7; 9 bases agree with TRBD2. The length of the CDR3 is 18 residues. The germline V gene encodes CDR1 SGHAT and CDR2 FQNNGV. With 0 bases clipped from V and 3 bases from J, the junction kept 12 bases outside the gene matches. Filled out from reference TRBV11-2 and TRBJ2-7, the complete variable domain reads EAGVAQSPRYKIIEKRQSVAFWCNPISGHATLYWYQQILGQGPKLLIQFQNNGVVDDSQLPKDRFSAERLKGVDSTLKIQPAKLEDSAVYLCASSLEGGGRALFYEQYFGPGTRLTVT.

This clone was counted ten times or more. V usage is TRBV4-2 and J usage is TRBJ2-2; tentatively, D is TRBD1 (6 bases). Trimming removed 0 bases from V and 7 bases from J, with 12 bases in between. The germline gives CDR1 LGHNA, CDR2 YNFKEQ. The CDR3 contains 15 residues. The CDR3 DNA sequence: TGTGCCAGCAGCCAAGATCAGGGGCGCGTCGGGGAGCTGTTTTTT. Its translation: CASSQDQGRVGELFF.

The rearrangement links TRBV5-1 to TRBJ2-5; 10 bases match TRBD2. The ends lost 0 bases at V and 4 bases at J; junction bases unmatched: 3. The germline CDR1 and CDR2 sequences are SGHRS and YFSETQ. The CDR3 runs to 15 residues. The CDR3 loop is CASSLDPSGRETQYF. DNA for the CDR3: TGCGCCAGCAGCTTGGATCCTAGCGGGAGAGAGACCCAGTACTTC.

The chain couples TRBV15 to TRBJ2-1, with 9 bases matching TRBD1. The germline V gene encodes CDR1 LNHNV and CDR2 YYDKDF (reference sequence). V trimming: 2 bases; J trimming: 8 bases; junction bases outside the gene matches: 7. This CDR3 contains 15 residues. The CDR3 DNA follows: TGTGCCACCAGCAGATTTGGGACAGGGAGCGATGAGCAGTTCTTC. This gives the protein CATSRFGTGSDEQFF.

V and J are TRBV10-2 and TRBJ2-1; D remains ambiguous. The CDR3 runs 12 residues. Germline CDR1 WSHSY, CDR2 SAAADI. Trimming removed 5 bases from V and 2 bases from J, with 4 bases in between. The DNA of the CDR3 is TGCGCCAGCAGTAGAGCCTACAATGAGCAGTTCTTC. Translating gives CASSRAYNEQFF.

This clone was detected a few times. This chain uses TRBV30 with TRBJ2-7; D is perhaps TRBD2 (6 bases). Trimming stripped 4 bases from V and 6 bases from J, with 10 bases between. Germline V gene data show CDR1 as GTSNPN and CDR2 as SVGIG (reference sequence). This CDR3 comprises 11 residues. This CDR3 reads CAWNGGGEQYF. The CDR3 DNA is TGTGCCTGGAACGGGGGTGGCGAGCAGTACTTC.

There are a few counts of this clone. V gene TRBV11-2 combines with J gene TRBJ2-7; 11 bases are shared with TRBD2. CDR3 size: 15 residues. The V gene end was trimmed by 1 base and the J gene end by 6 bases; junction bases not matched to a gene: 5. Per the germline V gene, CDR1 is SGHAT and CDR2 is FQNNGV. The CDR3 is CASSLVWGTSGEQYF. The CDR3 DNA sequence: TGTGCCAGCAGCTTAGTTTGGGGGACTAGCGGCGAGCAGTACTTC.

This clone occurred a few times. The chain joins TRBV18 to TRBJ2-1, with 11 bases fitting TRBD1. The germline V gene has CDR1 KGHSH and CDR2 LQKENI. There are 15 residues in the CDR3. V trimming: 5 bases; J trimming: 3 bases; junction bases outside the gene matches: 3. CDR3 protein: CASSSGTGGYNEQFF. As DNA, the CDR3 is TGTGCCAGCTCATCCGGGACAGGGGGCTACAATGAGCAGTTCTTC.

This clone has only a few counts. The chain uses TRBV18 and TRBJ2-1; 11 bases agree with TRBD2. CDR3 length: 15 amino acids. Germline values: CDR1 KGHSH, CDR2 LQKENI. The junction had 5 bases not matched to a gene; V was cut back by 4 bases and J by 6 bases. In DNA form, the CDR3 reads TGTGCCAGCTCACTACTAGCGGGAGCGGCCAATGAGCAGTTCTTC. This translates into CASSLLAGAANEQFF.

The chain combines TRBV30 with TRBJ2-7; no firm D call. Germline CDR1 and CDR2: GTSNPN and SVGIG (reference sequence). CDR3 length: 12 residues. V lost 0 bases to trimming and J lost 3 bases, with 6 bases between them. CDR3 bases: TGTGCCTGGAGTGTATCGAGCTACGAGCAGTACTTC. As protein: CAWSVSSYEQYF.

This clone was picked up a small number of times. The rearrangement uses TRBV18 and TRBJ2-1; perhaps TRBD1 as D (5 bases). Trimming stripped 2 bases from V and 7 bases from J, with 12 bases between. This CDR3 is built from 14 residues. Germline V CDR1 and CDR2: KGHSH, LQKENI. The CDR3 region has the DNA TGTGCCAGCTCACCAATGGCCAGGGCGAATGAGCAGTTCTTC. Translation gives CASSPMARANEQFF.

The rearrangement joins TRBV6-5 to TRBJ2-5; D ambiguous. Germline-derived CDR1 and CDR2 are MNHEY and SVGAGI. The V gene lost 5 bases and the J gene lost 1 base, with 2 bases spanning the gap. This CDR3 is built from 11 residues. The CDR3 sequence: CASSRQETQYF. The DNA of the CDR3 is TGTGCCAGCAGTCGCCAAGAGACCCAGTACTTC.

This clone appeared a few times. This rearrangement joins TRBV7-3 to TRBJ1-2, with TRBD1 matching over 11 bases. This CDR3 is built from 15 residues. J gave up 6 bases and V 8 bases, and 11 bases lay outside the gene matches. Germline CDR1 reads SGHTA; CDR2 reads FQGTGA. CDR3 coding DNA: TGTGCCAGCGGGCCGGGGGACAGGGGGTTCCATGGCTACACCTTC. It is translated as CASGPGDRGFHGYTF.

The CDR3 loop is CASSPTGESEQYF. CDR3 nucleotide sequence: TGTGCCAGCTCTCCCACAGGGGAAAGCGAGCAGTACTTC. The chain uses TRBV18 and TRBJ2-7; 7 bases are a match to TRBD1. The CDR3 has 13 residues. The V segment lost 6 bases and the J segment 6 bases; nucleotides outside the gene matches: 8. Germline CDR1 KGHSH, CDR2 LQKENI.

This clone was found a few times. The rearrangement links TRBV27 to TRBJ2-6; 7 positions agree with TRBD1. The germline V gene has CDR1 MNHEY and CDR2 SMNVEV (reference sequence). Losses at the gene ends were 6 bases for V and 1 base for J; bases not matched to a gene: 9. The CDR3 covers 17 residues. Here the CDR3 reads CASRRERGRSGANVLTF. CDR3 in DNA: TGTGCCAGCAGAAGGGAAAGGGGGCGGTCTGGGGCCAACGTCCTGACTTTC.

The CDR3 bases are TGTGCCACCAGCACTTCCGGGGAGCTGTTTTTT. Its protein product is CATSTSGELFF. The gene calls are TRBV15 and TRBJ2-2; no firm D call. V lost 4 bases and J 6 bases, leaving 3 bases between the germline ends. Germline V gives CDR1 LNHNV, CDR2 YYDKDF (reference sequence). The CDR3 is 11 amino acids.

This chain joins TRBV14 and TRBJ2-2, with no clear D. CDR3 length equals 14 residues. Trimming took off 0 bases at V and 3 bases at J, with 5 bases between the two ends. Germline V CDR1 and CDR2: SGHDN, FVKESK. CDR3 bases: TGTGCCAGCAGCCAAGACTCCTACACCGGGGAGCTGTTTTTT. It yields the protein CASSQDSYTGELFF.

This clone was counted between two and nine times. The J gene is TRBJ2-1, the V gene TRBV4-2; maybe TRBD2 (6 bases). CDR3 length: 14 residues. The V and J ends lost 1 base and 8 bases respectively, with 12 bases between them. Germline V gene sequence: CDR1 LGHNA, CDR2 YNFKEQ. CDR3 DNA sequence: TGTGCCAGCAGCCAAGGGGGACTTACGGATGAGCAGTTCTTC. Amino acid sequence: CASSQGGLTDEQFF.

This clone was counted only a few times. This chain joins TRBV7-9 and TRBJ2-5; 12 bases match TRBD1. The CDR3 runs to 15 residues. After removal of 5 bases from V and 4 bases from J, the junction contained 5 bases not matched to a gene. Germline V lookup: CDR1 SEHNR, CDR2 FQNEAQ (reference sequence). CDR3: CASSVGDRGRETQYF. The CDR3 nucleotides read TGTGCCAGCAGCGTCGGGGACAGGGGGCGAGAGACCCAGTACTTC.

This chain uses TRBV7-2 with TRBJ2-5, with a tentative D call TRBD2 (6 bases). CDR1 SGHTA and CDR2 FQGNSA come from the germline V gene. This CDR3 comprises 15 residues. Between the trimmed V and J ends, which lost 1 base and 1 base, there was a span of 10 bases. This chain's CDR3 is CASSLGASVQETQYF. The CDR3 nucleotides read TGTGCCAGCAGCTTAGGGGCTAGCGTCCAAGAGACCCAGTACTTC. The full variable domain, its missing parts supplied by reference TRBV7-2 and TRBJ2-5, is GAGVSQSPSNKVTEKGKDVELRCDPISGHTALYWYRQSLGQGLEFLIYFQGNSAPDKSGLPSDRFSAERTGGSVSTLTIQRTQQEDSAVYLCASSLGASVQETQYFGPGTRLLVL.

Only a few counts were recorded for this clone. V gene TRBV6-6 combines with J gene TRBJ1-1; 10 nucleotides align to TRBD1. V shed 4 bases and J 7 bases; nucleotides not matched to a gene: 6. In germline, CDR1 is MNHNY, CDR2 SVGAGI (reference sequence). There are 14 residues in the CDR3. This chain's CDR3 is CASSWGQGLNEAFF. As DNA, the CDR3 is TGTGCCAGCAGTTGGGGACAGGGGTTAAATGAAGCTTTCTTT.

This clone has a handful of counts. The gene calls are TRBV30 and TRBJ2-3; 12 bases agree with TRBD2. The CDR3 has 13 amino acids. Trimming cost V 5 bases and J 4 bases; bases outside gene matches: 1. Germline loops: CDR1 GTSNPN, CDR2 SVGIG (reference sequence). CDR3 loop: CAWASGRADTQYF. CDR3 in DNA: TGTGCCTGGGCTAGCGGGAGGGCAGATACGCAGTATTTT.

This clone was detected a few times. The genes are TRBV29-1 and TRBJ1-4, with D possibly matching TRBD1 (6 bases). The CDR3 is 11 amino acids. V gave up 7 bases and J gave up 16 bases, with 19 bases separating them. CDR1 and CDR2 (germline): SQVTM, ANQGSEA. CDR3 sequence reads: CSAIVRGGWFF. In nucleotides, the CDR3 is TGCAGCGCCATTGTCAGGGGCGGGTGGTTTTTT.

This clone was seen a few times. This sequence joins TRBV9 and TRBJ2-7; maybe TRBD2 (6 bases). The CDR3 sequence is 15 residues long. Trimming shortened V by 0 bases and J by 4 bases, and 14 bases separated the two germline ends. Germline V gene data show CDR1 as SGDLS and CDR2 as YYNGEE. The CDR3 nucleotides are TGTGCCAGCAGCGTAGAACCGGGAGAGGGGTACGAGCAGTACTTC. This encodes CASSVEPGEGYEQYF.

The V gene is TRBV7-2, the J gene TRBJ2-5, with D maybe TRBD2 (5 bases). Trimming stripped 4 bases from V and 5 bases from J, with 14 bases between. The germline V gene encodes CDR1 SGHTA and CDR2 FQGNSA. CDR3 length: 14 amino acids. CDR3 coding DNA: TGTGCCAGCAGCTCCCCGAGATTAGCGGAGACCCAGTACTTC. Its protein product is CASSSPRLAETQYF. The complete variable domain, with remaining parts taken from reference TRBV7-2 and TRBJ2-5, reads GAGVSQSPSNKVTEKGKDVELRCDPISGHTALYWYRQSLGQGLEFLIYFQGNSAPDKSGLPSDRFSAERTGGSVSTLTIQRTQQEDSAVYLCASSSPRLAETQYFGPGTRLLVL.

On this clone itself: Other DNA sequences within the sample encode an identical CDR3. The chain couples TRBV28 to TRBJ2-1, with D possibly being TRBD2 (6 bases). V was cut by 2 bases and J by 1 base, with 9 bases left in between. The germline V gene encodes CDR1 MDHEN and CDR2 SYDVKM. The CDR3 totals 15 residues. CDR3 coding DNA: TGTGCCAGCAGTTTAGGCGGGACTTCCTACAATGAGCAGTTCTTC. Its protein product is CASSLGGTSYNEQFF.

This clone was seen a few times. The chain links TRBV28 to TRBJ2-5; D might be TRBD1 (5 bases). This CDR3 comprises 13 residues. Trimming stripped 6 bases from V and 5 bases from J, with 13 bases between. The germline gives CDR1 MDHEN, CDR2 SYDVKM. CDR3 amino acids: CASSGTGRETQYF. The CDR3 DNA reads TGTGCCAGCAGCGGAACAGGCCGCGAGACCCAGTACTTC.